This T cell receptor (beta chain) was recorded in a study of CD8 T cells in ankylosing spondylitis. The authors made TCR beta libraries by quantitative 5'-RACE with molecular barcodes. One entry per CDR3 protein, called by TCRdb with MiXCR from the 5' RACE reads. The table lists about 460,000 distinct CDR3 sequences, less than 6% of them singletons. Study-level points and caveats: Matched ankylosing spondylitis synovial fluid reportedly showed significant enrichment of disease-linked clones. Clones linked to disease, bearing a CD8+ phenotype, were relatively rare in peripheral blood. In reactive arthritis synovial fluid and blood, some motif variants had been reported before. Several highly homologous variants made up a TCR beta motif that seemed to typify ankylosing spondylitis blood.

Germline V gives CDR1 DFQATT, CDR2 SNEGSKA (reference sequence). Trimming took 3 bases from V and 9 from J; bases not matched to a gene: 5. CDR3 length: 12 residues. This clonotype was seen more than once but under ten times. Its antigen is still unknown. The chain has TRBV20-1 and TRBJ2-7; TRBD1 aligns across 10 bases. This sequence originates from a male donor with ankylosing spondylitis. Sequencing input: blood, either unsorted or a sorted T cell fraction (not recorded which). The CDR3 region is CSARTGGLSQYF. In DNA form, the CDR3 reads TGCAGTGCTAGGACAGGGGGCTTATCGCAGTACTTC.